Below are 6 T cell receptor beta chains sequenced from a single sample in a study of cytomegalovirus exposure and HLA in healthy donors. Sequenced by immunoSEQ multiplex PCR; TCRdb stores in-frame clones only, minus some. There are approximately 160,000 clones in the sample; roughly 89% occur only once, and 4% to 5% lies in the top ten. Sequencing was done on a sample of PBMCs. The receptors originated from a man aged 18 to 29 in good health and CMV-seropositive.

Regarding this clone: This CDR3 is also generated by other DNA sequences in the sample. The chain uses TRBV27 and TRBJ2-6; D not certain. This CDR3 contains 14 residues. Germline V gene lookup returns CDR1 MNHEY and CDR2 SMNVEV (reference sequence). V dropped 8 bases and J dropped 0 bases, with 8 bases sitting between them. CDR3 residues: CASGTDSGANVLTF. In nucleotides, the CDR3 is TGTGCCAGCGGAACAGACTCTGGGGCCAACGTCCTGACTTTC.

The gene calls are TRBV5-1 and TRBJ2-1, with TRBD2 matching 15 bases. CDR3 length: 18 residues. The V gene end was trimmed by 4 bases and the J gene end by 4 bases; junction bases not matched to a gene: 9. The germline V gene encodes CDR1 SGHRS and CDR2 YFSETQ. Here the CDR3 reads CASSHGTSGRPGYNEQFF. The CDR3 DNA follows: TGCGCCAGCAGCCACGGGACTAGCGGGAGGCCGGGTTACAATGAGCAGTTCTTC.

The V call is TRBV9, the J call TRBJ2-5; the D gene is possibly TRBD2 (6 bases). This CDR3 has 15 amino acids. Germline assignment: CDR1 SGDLS and CDR2 YYNGEE. V lost 2 bases, J lost 4 bases, and 15 bases lay in between. The CDR3 protein is CASSVSSGLRETQYF. As DNA, the CDR3 is TGTGCCAGCAGCGTCTCCTCGGGACTCAGAGAGACCCAGTACTTC.

This chain links TRBV5-6 with TRBJ2-1, with a weak D call TRBD1 (6 bases). Germline V gives CDR1 SGHDT, CDR2 YYEEEE. The CDR3 covers 12 residues. The V end was cut by 1 base, the J end by 8 bases, with 7 bases between. In DNA form, the CDR3 reads TGTGCCAGCAGCTTGACAGGGTATGAGCAGTTCTTC. Its translation: CASSLTGYEQFF.

V is TRBV7-8 and J is TRBJ2-7, with D possibly matching TRBD2 (5 bases). The length of the CDR3 is 13 residues. Germline V lookup: CDR1 SGHVS, CDR2 FQNEAQ. Trimming stripped 2 bases from V and 4 bases from J, with 9 bases between. The CDR3 bases are TGTGCCAGCAGCTTACGGTGGGAGTACGAGCAGTACTTC. It translates to CASSLRWEYEQYF.

This chain joins TRBV5-4 and TRBJ2-2; no definite D call. V gave up 1 base and J gave up 1 base, with 8 bases separating them. This CDR3 contains 15 residues. Per germline, CDR1 SGHNT and CDR2 YYREEE (reference sequence). CDR3 sequence: CASSLSAGNTGELFF. CDR3 coding DNA: TGTGCCAGCAGCTTGTCGGCAGGGAACACCGGGGAGCTGTTTTTT.